This is a list of T cell receptor beta chains from one sample in a study of OX40 agonist ivuxolimab in advanced cancers. TCRdb keeps only in-frame clones here, not all; method: immunoSEQ multiplex PCR. The data show about 100,000 clones, with about nine tenths seen just once and 0.31% held by the top ten. Specimen: CD4+ or CD8+ T cells sorted from blood, collected in a trial of the OX40 agonist ivuxolimab. These receptors were taken from an adult with an advanced solid tumor such as melanoma, head and neck, liver or kidney cancer. The CDR3 runs from the conserved cysteine through the conserved F or W. D genes are given only for firm matches. The size of a clone is reported for some rows only, either as once, few or many, or as a class for expanded clones.

D gene,clone size,CDR3 length,V gene,J gene,CDR3 DNA,CDR3 protein
TRBD1,-,14,TRBV28,TRBJ2-7,TGTGCCAGCAGCCGTCACAGGGGGCTCTACGAGCAGTACTTC,CASSRHRGLYEQYF
-,-,14,TRBV9,TRBJ2-3,TGTGCCAGCAGCCCACGACTAGGGTCGGATACGCAGTATTTT,CASSPRLGSDTQYF
TRBD2,-,16,TRBV9,TRBJ2-1,TGTGCCAGCAGCGTAGAAGTTAGCGGGATATACAATGAGCAGTTCTTC,CASSVEVSGIYNEQFF
-,-,15,TRBV14,TRBJ2-5,TGTGCCAGCAGCCAAGATATCAAGTTCCAAGAGACCCAGTACTTC,CASSQDIKFQETQYF
-,-,16,TRBV21-1,TRBJ1-5,TGTGCCAGCAGCAAAGCGGGACAACCAAGCAATCAGCCCCAGCATTTT,CASSKAGQPSNQPQHF
TRBD2,-,14,TRBV5-1,TRBJ2-7,TGCGCCAGCAGCCTAGCCGGGACTACCTACGAGCAGTACTTC,CASSLAGTTYEQYF
TRBD2,-,16,TRBV28,TRBJ2-3,TGTGCCAGCATCCCTTTGACTAGCGGGAGCTCCGGACCGCAGTATTTT,CASIPLTSGSSGPQYF
TRBD2,-,17,TRBV7-9,TRBJ2-7,TGTGCCAGCAGCTTATGGTCTAGCGGGAGAGGGGATGGGGAGCAGTACTTC,CASSLWSSGRGDGEQYF
TRBD2,-,15,TRBV7-6,TRBJ2-5,TGTGCCAGCAGCCCGGGGACTAGCGAACAAGAGACCCAGTACTTC,CASSPGTSEQETQYF
-,-,12,TRBV6-6,TRBJ1-2,TGTGCCAGCAGTTACGGGGACGGAGGCTACACCTTC,CASSYGDGGYTF
-,-,16,TRBV5-4,TRBJ2-7,TGTGCCAGCAGCTTACGAATAACGGGACGGTCCTACGAGCAGTACTTC,CASSLRITGRSYEQYF
-,-,14,TRBV11-3,TRBJ2-3,TGTGCCAGCAGCTTGAGAGACACGGCAGATACGCAGTATTTT,CASSLRDTADTQYF
-,-,13,TRBV6-5,TRBJ1-5,TGTGCCAGCAGTCCGCCCGCCGGGGGACCCCAGCATTTT,CASSPPAGGPQHF
TRBD1,-,12,TRBV6-6,TRBJ1-4,TGTGCCAGCGGACAGGGGCTCTTAGAGCTGTTTTTT,CASGQGLLELFF
TRBD1,-,13,TRBV6-6,TRBJ1-2,TGTGCCAGTCAGGGGGAGGGCTATTATGGCTACACCTTC,CASQGEGYYGYTF
TRBD2,-,16,TRBV5-1,TRBJ2-3,TGCGCCAGCAGCCGAGGGCTAGCGGGAGCGGGGGATACGCAGTATTTT,CASSRGLAGAGDTQYF
TRBD2,-,16,TRBV5-6,TRBJ2-5,TGTGCCAGCAGCTTGCGACCGGGAGGGCTCGGGGAGACCCAGTACTTC,CASSLRPGGLGETQYF
TRBD2,-,16,TRBV5-8,TRBJ2-3,TGTGCCAGCAGCTTGGGATTCGGGAGGGCCACAGATACGCAGTATTTT,CASSLGFGRATDTQYF
TRBD1,once,18,TRBV9,TRBJ1-3,TGTGCCAGCAGCGTAGGTGCTGGGACAGGTCTGTCTGGAAACACCATATATTTT,CASSVGAGTGLSGNTIYF
-,once,15,TRBV7-2,TRBJ1-3,TGTGCCAGCAGCTCTTCAAGTATTTATGGAAACACCATATATTTT,CASSSSSIYGNTIYF
TRBD1,-,16,TRBV5-4,TRBJ2-3,TGTGCCAGCAGCATACCCGGGACAGGGGTAACAGATACGCAGTATTTT,CASSIPGTGVTDTQYF
TRBD1,-,16,TRBV5-1,TRBJ2-5,TGCGCCAGCAGCTCACCGGGACAGGGGGCTTCAGAGACCCAGTACTTC,CASSSPGQGASETQYF
TRBD1,-,13,TRBV10-3,TRBJ1-5,TGTGCCATCAGGGGACAGCCCAATCAGCCCCAGCATTTT,CAIRGQPNQPQHF
TRBD1,-,15,TRBV7-9,TRBJ1-2,TGTGCCAGCAGCGCGGGACAGGGGCTTGACTATGGCTACACCTTC,CASSAGQGLDYGYTF
TRBD2,-,15,TRBV7-2,TRBJ2-3,TGTGCCAGCAGCTCTCTAGCGGGAGTAGGAGATACGCAGTATTTT,CASSSLAGVGDTQYF
-,-,15,TRBV7-2,TRBJ1-1,TGTGCCAGCAGCCGGGGCCGGACCATGAACACTGAAGCTTTCTTT,CASSRGRTMNTEAFF